This entry describes one TCR beta chain. What it recognizes is unknown. The libraries were made with immunoSEQ v3. The assay was immunoSEQ multiplex PCR, and TCRdb's table has in-frame clones only and misses some. Among about 60,000 clones listed, 55% to 75% were seen once. The sample comes from a study of TIL therapy for anti-PD-1-resistant metastatic lung cancer. Study background: Tumors were harvested before any PD-1/PD-L1 blockade. Median tumor PD-L1 proportion score was about 5.9%. Points from the study as a whole: This highly selected cohort may not generalize to typical lung cancer patients.

Time point specified: pre-treatment sample, taken before nivolumab and TIL therapy. Patients were adults with stage 4 NSCLC. This specimen was blood, taken at baseline. The clonotype was recovered from a person between 25 and 80 years old with non-small cell lung cancer.

The CDR3 is CASNPDETSTGIYGYTF. DNA for the CDR3: TGCGCCAGCAACCCGGATGAGACCTCCACCGGGATTTATGGCTACACCTTC. The chain recombines TRBV4-1 with TRBJ1-2, with D hard to call. V dropped 7 bases and J dropped 5 bases, with 26 bases sitting between them. This CDR3 spans 17 amino acids. From germline, CDR1 is MGHRA and CDR2 YSYEKL.